This T cell receptor (beta chain) is drawn from a study of shared clonotypes between healthy human individuals. Genomic DNA from each subset was divided evenly over several immunoSEQ plates. The replicate PCRs on unsorted PBMC were given about 0.3 ug DNA, which is 30,000 to 35,000 T cell genomes. Profiled with immunoSEQ multiplex PCR; TCRdb holds only in-frame clones, not every one. This sample has approximately 470,000 clones, with roughly 80% found just once. The TCR originated in a middle-aged woman in good health. Some clones in this sample may be carry-over from other donors' samples. The sequenced sample was PBMCs.

The CDR3 DNA follows: TGTGCCAGCAGCCAAGACGGAAGGGAGAACACTGAAGCTTTCTTT. It specifies CASSQDGRENTEAFF. V and J are TRBV4-2 and TRBJ1-1; D gene uncertain. The germline gives CDR1 LGHNA, CDR2 YNFKEQ. Trimming took off 0 bases at V and 1 base at J, with 9 bases between the two ends. This CDR3 has 15 amino acids.